The 31 T cell receptor beta chains below were found in one sample sequenced in a study of beta chain features in type 1 diabetes. Study-wide points: People with Type 1 diabetes carried modestly yet significantly shorter TCRB CDR3s in all four CD4+ subsets.

The authors reverse transcribed all of the isolated RNA, so sequencing captured expressed TCRB transcripts. TCRdb keeps only in-frame clones here, not all; method: immunoSEQ multiplex PCR. The sample consists of some 250,000 clones, around 9.9% of them appearing once. No antigens are known for them. Material: naive CD4+ T cells from blood. Receptors originate from a young man with type 1 diabetes.

Remarks on this clone: A junction end diverges from the germline sequence, so it may reflect a read error. The V and J genes are TRBV7-7 and TRBJ2-5; D is possibly TRBD1 (5 bases). This CDR3 has 13 residues. Germline V CDR1 and CDR2: SSHAT, FNYEAQ (reference sequence). CDR3 protein: CASSSREFETQYF. Written as DNA, the CDR3 is TGTGCTAGCAGCTCCAGGGAATTTGAGACCCAGTACTTC.

In its sample, this clone was seen a few times. The V and J genes are TRBV5-1 and TRBJ2-7; 8 positions match TRBD1. The CDR3 consists of 13 residues. The trim removed 3 bases at V and 7 bases at J, leaving 6 bases unmatched. Germline CDR1 and CDR2: SGHRS and YFSETQ. CDR3 bases: TGCGCCAGCAGCTCCCAGGGGGCGGGTGAGCAGTACTTC. This encodes CASSSQGAGEQYF.

This clone was found a few times. The V gene is TRBV6-5, the J gene TRBJ1-6; no clear D. Trimming pared 6 bases from V and 8 bases from J, leaving 11 bases between. This CDR3 contains 13 residues. Germline V CDR1 and CDR2: MNHEY, SVGAGI. This CDR3 reads CASREAPDSPLHF. The CDR3 bases are TGTGCCAGCAGGGAGGCCCCTGATTCACCCCTCCACTTT.

This clone has only a few counts. The J gene is TRBJ2-4, the V gene TRBV18; TRBD1 matches 8 bases. V was clipped by 3 bases and J by 2 bases; unmatched bases: 3. The CDR3 totals 15 residues. The V gene's germline CDR1 is KGHSH and CDR2 LQKENI. The CDR3 is CASSPWTGPKNIQYF. CDR3 DNA sequence: TGTGCCAGCTCACCCTGGACAGGGCCCAAAAACATTCAGTACTTC.

This clone was detected a few times. This chain connects TRBV28 to TRBJ1-5, with 10 bases that match TRBD1. CDR3 length: 14 amino acids. Germline values: CDR1 MDHEN, CDR2 SYDVKM. V lost 8 bases to trimming and J lost 7 bases; unmatched junction nucleotides: 8. The CDR3 nucleotides are TGTGCCAGCCTCCCGGGACAGGGGAGACAGCCCCAGCATTTT. Translated: CASLPGQGRQPQHF. Full variable domain (rest looked up from reference TRBV28 and TRBJ1-5): DVKVTQSSRYLVKRTGEKVFLECVQDMDHENMFWYRQDPGLGLRLIYFSYDVKMKEKGDIPEGYSVSREKKERFSLILESASTNQTSMYLCASLPGQGRQPQHFGDGTRLSIL.

This clone was detected only a few times. At the DNA level, this CDR3 is encoded by other sequences in the same sample as well. The chain joins TRBV18 to TRBJ1-1; D gene ambiguous. CDR1 and CDR2 (germline): KGHSH, LQKENI. This CDR3 spans 13 amino acids. V was pared by 2 bases and J by 2 bases, with 6 bases between. The CDR3 spells CASSPGGNTEAFF. The CDR3 bases are TGTGCCAGCTCACCAGGCGGCAACACTGAAGCTTTCTTT.

The chain links TRBV9 to TRBJ2-7; 7 bases fit TRBD1. Unmatched junction bases numbered 7, after V lost 1 base and J lost 3 bases. The CDR3 sequence is 15 residues long. The germline gives CDR1 SGDLS, CDR2 YYNGEE. In nucleotides, the CDR3 is TGTGCCAGCAGCGTACAGGGGGACAGCTACTACGAGCAGTACTTC. This codes for CASSVQGDSYYEQYF.

This clone was observed a few times. The chain combines TRBV4-3 with TRBJ2-3, with TRBD2 as a possible D gene (6 bases). This CDR3 comprises 14 residues. Trimming pared 0 bases from V and 3 bases from J, leaving 7 bases between. The V gene's germline CDR1 is LGHNA and CDR2 YSLEER. This CDR3 reads CASSQEEGTDTQYF. CDR3 DNA sequence: TGCGCCAGCAGCCAAGAGGAGGGAACAGATACGCAGTATTTT.

This chain uses TRBV5-1 with TRBJ2-7; 8 nucleotides align to TRBD1. V lost 3 bases to trimming and J lost 5 bases; unmatched junction nucleotides: 13. Germline assignment: CDR1 SGHRS and CDR2 YFSETQ. The CDR3 runs 16 residues. The DNA for the CDR3 is TGCGCCAGCAGCTCCATCGCCGGGCAGGGGGCCAACGAGCAGTACTTC. Translated: CASSSIAGQGANEQYF.

This chain links TRBV28 with TRBJ2-5, with D unresolved. The J call is in doubt because the DNA end fits TRBJ2-7 better. CDR1 is MDHEN, CDR2 SYDVKM, per germline. This CDR3 is 11 amino acids long. The CDR3: CASLGVYEQYF. The DNA for the CDR3 is TGTGCCAGCCTGGGCGTGTACGAGCAGTACTTC.

This clone was found a few times. The chain uses TRBV9 and TRBJ2-3; TRBD2 matches at 8 bases. The V gene end was trimmed by 0 bases and the J gene end by 0 bases; junction bases not matched to a gene: 6. The CDR3 extends over 17 amino acids. Germline-derived CDR1 and CDR2 are SGDLS and YYNGEE. The CDR3 reads CASSVGAGGSSTDTQYF. CDR3 DNA: TGTGCCAGCAGCGTAGGGGCGGGGGGCTCTAGCACAGATACGCAGTATTTT. The variable domain in full, completed from reference TRBV9 and TRBJ2-3, reads DSGVTQTPKHLITATGQRVTLRCSPRSGDLSVYWYQQSLDQGLQFLIQYYNGEERAKGNILERFSAQQFPDLHSELNLSSLELGDSALYFCASSVGAGGSSTDTQYFGPGTRLTVL.

The J gene is TRBJ2-7, the V gene TRBV5-1, with 8 nucleotides matching TRBD2. The CDR3 sequence is 15 residues long. J gave up 1 base and V 4 bases, and 7 bases lay outside the gene matches. CDR1 and CDR2 from the germline V gene are SGHRS and YFSETQ. In DNA, the CDR3 is TGCGCCAGCAGCCCCCGACGGGGGGGTTCCTACGAGCAGTACTTC. This gives the protein CASSPRRGGSYEQYF.

This clone was seen more than once but under ten times. The rearrangement joins TRBV5-1 to TRBJ2-1; TRBD1 agrees at 8 bases. Germline lookup yields CDR1 SGHRS and CDR2 YFSETQ. The V gene end was trimmed by 8 bases and the J gene end by 2 bases; junction bases not matched to a gene: 9. This CDR3 comprises 15 residues. Written as DNA, the CDR3 is TGCGCCAGTACTAAGACAGGGGACACCTACAATGAGCAGTTCTTC. Translating gives CASTKTGDTYNEQFF.

This clone appeared a few times. CDR3 DNA sequence: TGTGCCAGCAGCCCACAGGGGATTGTGTCTGAAGCTTTCTTT. Residues: CASSPQGIVSEAFF. The chain recombines TRBV11-1 with TRBJ1-1, with TRBD1 identical over 7 bases. V was pared by 5 bases and J by 6 bases, with 9 bases of the junction left unmatched. The length of the CDR3 is 14 residues. CDR1 SGHAT and CDR2 FQDESV come from the germline V gene (reference sequence).

The V call is TRBV27, the J call TRBJ1-5; TRBD1 matches at 8 bases. There are 14 residues in the CDR3. J was trimmed by 4 bases and V by 5 bases; bases with no gene match: 4. CDR1 and CDR2 from the germline V gene are MNHEY and SMNVEV (reference sequence). CDR3 nucleotide sequence: TGTGCCAGCAGTGGGACAGGAGGGAATCAGCCCCAGCATTTT. As protein: CASSGTGGNQPQHF.

The chain recombines TRBV6-6 with TRBJ2-7, with TRBD2 matching 12 bases. The CDR3 is 15 residues long. V trimming: 6 bases; J trimming: 5 bases; junction bases outside the gene matches: 8. Germline CDR1 and CDR2: MNHNY and SVGAGI (reference sequence). The DNA for the CDR3 is TGTGCCAGCAGCCTTTCTAGCGGGGGGGCCCACGAGCAGTACTTC. This gives the protein CASSLSSGGAHEQYF.

The V and J genes are TRBV15 and TRBJ2-3; 8 nucleotides line up with TRBD1. V dropped 1 base and J dropped 7; count of bases not matched to a gene: 7. Germline values: CDR1 LNHNV, CDR2 YYDKDF (reference sequence). The CDR3 is 15 residues long. The CDR3 bases are TGTGCCACCAGCAGAGTAGGTTCAGGGGGCAATACGCAGTATTTT. Its translation: CATSRVGSGGNTQYF.

This rearrangement joins TRBV11-1 to TRBJ1-2, with TRBD1 identical over 7 bases. Trimming at V came to 5 bases and at J to 8 bases, leaving 5 bases not matched to a gene. Germline CDR1 is SGHAT and CDR2 is FQDESV (reference sequence). The CDR3 contains 12 residues. CDR3 coding DNA: TGTGCCAGCAGCGACAGGGTTGGAGGCTACACCTTC. This encodes CASSDRVGGYTF.

The chain couples TRBV27 to TRBJ2-3, with a weak D call TRBD1 (6 bases). Germline V gives CDR1 MNHEY, CDR2 SMNVEV (reference sequence). The CDR3 contains 16 residues. The ends were cut back, 2 bases at V and 0 bases at J, with 12 bases in the middle. The CDR3 DNA follows: TGTGCCAGCAGTTTAGCCACAGGGTCTAGCACAGATACGCAGTATTTT. Translation gives CASSLATGSSTDTQYF.

This clone was recorded only once. The CDR3 reads CAIGSLETQYF. CDR3 coding DNA: TGTGCCATCGGGTCTTTAGAGACCCAGTACTTC. The V gene is TRBV28, the J gene TRBJ2-5; no reliable D call. V lost 10 bases and J 4 bases, leaving 10 bases between the germline ends. The length of the CDR3 is 11 residues. Per germline, CDR1 MDHEN and CDR2 SYDVKM.

This clone was recorded a few times. V is TRBV11-2 and J is TRBJ1-1; no clear D. V dropped 2 bases and J dropped 4 bases, with 8 bases sitting between them. The length of the CDR3 is 13 residues. Per the germline V gene, CDR1 is SGHAT and CDR2 is FQNNGV. In nucleotides, the CDR3 is TGTGCCAGCAGCTTAAGAGAGGGCACTGAAGCTTTCTTT. Its protein is CASSLREGTEAFF.

This clone appeared a few times. This sequence joins TRBV28 and TRBJ2-1; 10 bases map to TRBD2. J gave up 3 bases and V 5 bases, and 7 bases lay outside the gene matches. Germline assignment: CDR1 MDHEN and CDR2 SYDVKM. This CDR3 is 16 amino acids long. CDR3 sequence reads: CASSPATSGHYNEQFF. CDR3 nucleotide sequence: TGTGCCAGCAGTCCCGCGACTAGCGGGCACTACAATGAGCAGTTCTTC.

The V call is TRBV28, the J call TRBJ2-7, with a possible D match to TRBD1 (5 bases). Trimming left V 7 bases short and J 3 bases short, with 7 bases between. From germline, CDR1 is MDHEN and CDR2 SYDVKM. There are 11 residues in the CDR3. CDR3 in DNA: TGTGCCAGCACTAGGGGCTACGAGCAGTACTTC. Its protein product is CASTRGYEQYF. The full variable domain, its missing parts supplied by reference TRBV28 and TRBJ2-7, is DVKVTQSSRYLVKRTGEKVFLECVQDMDHENMFWYRQDPGLGLRLIYFSYDVKMKEKGDIPEGYSVSREKKERFSLILESASTNQTSMYLCASTRGYEQYFGPGTRLTVT.

The rearrangement links TRBV7-9 to TRBJ2-2; tentatively, D is TRBD1 (5 bases). The CDR3 runs to 14 residues. Germline loops: CDR1 SEHNR, CDR2 FQNEAQ (reference sequence). The ends were cut back, 5 bases at V and 2 bases at J, with 9 bases in the middle. CDR3 nucleotides: TGTGCCAGCAGCCTGAGGACAAACACCGGGGAGCTGTTTTTT. Its protein product is CASSLRTNTGELFF. Variable domain in full (rest from reference TRBV7-9 and TRBJ2-2): DTGVSQNPRHKITKRGQNVTFRCDPISEHNRLYWYRQTLGQGPEFLTYFQNEAQLEKSRLLSDRFSAERPKGSFSTLEIQRTEQGDSAMYLCASSLRTNTGELFFGEGSRLTVL.

The chain links TRBV25-1 to TRBJ2-2, with D tentatively TRBD2 (6 bases). The germline V and J ends were trimmed by 5 bases and 5 bases, with 15 bases remaining between them. From germline, CDR1 is MGHDK and CDR2 SYGVNS. The CDR3 has 15 amino acids. The DNA for the CDR3 is TGTGCCAGCAGTCGCCTGCGGGGAGCTACCGGGGAGCTGTTTTTT. It specifies CASSRLRGATGELFF.

This clone was recorded a few times. The J gene is TRBJ1-2, the V gene TRBV7-9, with 7 bases identical to TRBD1. The germline CDR1 and CDR2 sequences are SEHNR and FQNEAQ (reference sequence). V gave up 4 bases and J gave up 7 bases; unmatched junction bases: 9. The CDR3 length is 14 residues. The CDR3 bases are TGTGCCAGCAGCTCGGGACAGAGAGCTGGTGGCTACACCTTC. It is translated as CASSSGQRAGGYTF.

This clone was seen more than once but under ten times. This chain links TRBV7-2 with TRBJ2-3; 8 positions match TRBD2. Trimming at V came to 5 bases and at J to 4 bases, leaving 5 bases not matched to a gene. Germline V lookup: CDR1 SGHTA, CDR2 FQGNSA. This CDR3 has 14 amino acids. The CDR3 sequence is CASSLGLAADTQYF. CDR3 bases: TGTGCCAGCAGCCTCGGACTAGCAGCAGATACGCAGTATTTT.

The genes are TRBV11-2 and TRBJ1-6; 9 bases match TRBD1. Germline V gene sequence: CDR1 SGHAT, CDR2 FQNNGV. The CDR3 has 14 amino acids. The ends lost 4 bases at V and 7 bases at J; junction bases unmatched: 2. In DNA form, the CDR3 reads TGTGCCAGCAGCTCGGGGACAGGGAATTCACCCCTCCACTTT. It yields the protein CASSSGTGNSPLHF.

This clone has a handful of counts. The chain links TRBV7-8 to TRBJ2-5, with 9 bases lining up with TRBD2. V lost 5 bases, J lost 1 base, and 5 bases stayed unmatched. CDR1 and CDR2 (germline): SGHVS, FQNEAQ. The CDR3 has 15 amino acids. The CDR3 loop reads CASSQGLAFQETQYF. As DNA, the CDR3 is TGTGCCAGCAGCCAGGGACTAGCATTCCAAGAGACCCAGTACTTC.

This clone was seen a few times. The CDR3 region is CATSDGQGTQYF. The CDR3 DNA follows: TGTGCCACCTCCGATGGTCAGGGAACCCAGTACTTC. The chain combines TRBV2 with TRBJ2-5; a possible D gene is TRBD1 (5 bases). Trimming removed 10 bases from V and 8 bases from J, with 17 bases in between. The CDR3 consists of 12 residues. The germline V gene has CDR1 SNHLY and CDR2 FYNNEI.

The chain carries TRBV6-5 and TRBJ2-1, with 7 bases aligning to TRBD2. This CDR3 has 16 amino acids. V shed 2 bases and J 0 bases; nucleotides not matched to a gene: 4. Germline lookup yields CDR1 MNHEY and CDR2 SVGAGI. The CDR3 region is CASSYALAASYNEQFF. CDR3 DNA sequence: TGTGCCAGCAGTTACGCTCTAGCGGCCTCCTACAATGAGCAGTTCTTC.